These 10 T cell receptor beta chains came from one sample sequenced in a study of glioma-infiltrating T cells (dated by TCRdb to 2015 to 2016). TCRdb lists the instrument as Illumina MiSeq. TCR alpha and beta CDR3 regions were amplified with the iRepertoire nested amplicon-rescue multiplex PCR (arm-PCR) platform from RNA. TCRdb reprocessing: public reads trimmed at Q25 with fastp, clones called with MiXCR, in-frame beta chains kept. Each entry is one CDR3 protein sequence, shown with its most common DNA and genes. This sample is represented by about 410,000 distinct CDR3 sequences; 41% of them were singletons. The ten largest clones capture about 12% of the sample. The specimen was glioma tissue, nonneoplastic brain tissue, or PBMCs (not recorded which). The receptor set was obtained from a human donor with low-grade glioma or glioblastoma, undergoing nonglioma brain surgery, or in good health (not recorded which).

This clonotype was seen repeatedly, ten times or more. The V gene is TRBV28, the J gene TRBJ2-7; D gene ambiguous. CDR1 and CDR2 from the germline V gene are MDHEN and SYDVKM. The CDR3 contains 13 residues. V was pared by 3 bases and J by 3 bases, with 9 bases between. The CDR3 region is CASSFNYIYEQYF. As DNA, the CDR3 is TGTGCCAGCAGTTTTAACTATATCTACGAGCAGTACTTC. Complete variable domain (other parts from reference TRBV28 and TRBJ2-7): DVKVTQSSRYLVKRTGEKVFLECVQDMDHENMFWYRQDPGLGLRLIYFSYDVKMKEKGDIPEGYSVSREKKERFSLILESASTNQTSMYLCASSFNYIYEQYFGPGTRLTVT.

This clonotype was seen a handful of times. This chain links TRBV4-3 with TRBJ2-1, with 9 bases aligning to TRBD1. Germline CDR1 and CDR2: LGHNA and YSLEER. This CDR3 has 14 residues. Trimming cost V 4 bases and J 4 bases; bases outside gene matches: 2. CDR3 DNA sequence: TGCGCCAGCAGCCCGGACAGGGGATACAATGAGCAGTTCTTC. Translation gives CASSPDRGYNEQFF.

This chain uses TRBV2 with TRBJ2-7; 9 bases align to TRBD1. V was pared by 6 bases and J by 5 bases, with 8 bases of the junction left unmatched. The CDR3 is made up of 14 amino acids. The germline V gene encodes CDR1 SNHLY and CDR2 FYNNEI. The CDR3 sequence is CASRDRGSPHEQYF. CDR3 DNA: TGTGCCAGCAGGGACAGGGGATCCCCCCACGAGCAGTACTTC.

As to this clonotype: The junction differs from germline at one of its ends, possibly a read error. The genes are TRBV5-1 and TRBJ2-7, with TRBD2 identical over 10 bases. This CDR3 spans 15 amino acids. Germline CDR1 and CDR2: SGHRS and YFSETQ. The CDR3 loop is CANSPLAGDGHEQYF. The CDR3 nucleotides are TGCGCCAACAGCCCGCTAGCGGGAGATGGCCACGAGCAGTACTTC.

This clonotype showed up just a few times. The V gene is TRBV6-4, the J gene TRBJ2-1; weak D call: TRBD2 (6 bases). CDR3 length: 14 amino acids. The germline gives CDR1 MRHNA, CDR2 SNTAGT. V shed 5 bases and J shed 1 base, with 9 bases lying between them. DNA of the CDR3: TGTGCCAGCAGTCGAAGCGGGTCCTACAATGAGCAGTTCTTC. Protein sequence: CASSRSGSYNEQFF.

This chain uses TRBV19 with TRBJ1-1; D remains ambiguous. The V gene's germline CDR1 is LNHDA and CDR2 SQIVND (reference sequence). The CDR3 loop spans 15 amino acids. V was trimmed by 2 bases and J by 7 bases, leaving 17 bases between them. CDR3 sequence reads: CASSIIWEGNYEAFF. DNA of the CDR3: TGTGCCAGTAGTATAATTTGGGAGGGTAACTATGAAGCTTTCTTT. The whole variable domain, remainder taken from reference TRBV19 and TRBJ1-1, is DGGITQSPKYLFRKEGQNVTLSCEQNLNHDAMYWYRQDPGQGLRLIYYSQIVNDFQKGDIAEGYSVSREKKESFPLTVTSAQKNPTAFYLCASSIIWEGNYEAFFGQGTRLTVV.

The genes are TRBV6-2 or TRBV6-3 and TRBJ2-1; 13 positions match TRBD2. Trimming took 4 bases from V and 6 from J; bases not matched to a gene: 6. The CDR3 contains 16 residues. The germline CDR1 and CDR2 sequences are MNHEY and SVGEGT. CDR3 sequence: CASSFGLAGAVNEQFF. CDR3 nucleotides: TGTGCCAGCAGTTTCGGACTAGCGGGAGCGGTCAATGAGCAGTTCTTC.

V usage is TRBV7-6 and J usage is TRBJ2-1; tentatively, D is TRBD1 (6 bases). Trimming removed 5 bases from V and 9 bases from J, with 20 bases in between. CDR1 and CDR2 from the germline V gene are SGHVS and FNYEAQ. The CDR3 consists of 15 residues. DNA of the CDR3: TGTGCCAGCAGCGAAACAGCTACAGGGTTACTTGAGCAGTTCTTC. Its translation is CASSETATGLLEQFF.

This sequence joins TRBV4-1 and TRBJ2-3; either TRBD1 or TRBD2 may supply D (5 bases each). This CDR3 is 16 amino acids long. Trimming stripped 0 bases from V and 0 bases from J, with 10 bases between. Germline CDR1 and CDR2: MGHRA and YSYEKL. The CDR3 nucleotides read TGCGCCAGCAGCCAAGATTTGGGACGGAGCACAGATACGCAGTATTTT. Its protein product is CASSQDLGRSTDTQYF.

This clonotype was recorded at least ten times. V is TRBV27 and J is TRBJ2-2; tentatively, D is TRBD1 or TRBD2 (5 bases each). V was clipped by 0 bases and J by 4 bases, with 15 bases between them. Germline lookup yields CDR1 MNHEY and CDR2 SMNVEV (reference sequence). The CDR3 spans 17 residues. Here the CDR3 DNA reads TGTGCCAGCAGTTTATCTGCCAGGGCTGGGAGCACCGGGGAGCTGTTTTTT. Translation gives CASSLSARAGSTGELFF.